This T cell receptor beta chain was sequenced during a study of blood T cell repertoires in COVID-19. The overall study: Acute-phase and convalescent COVID-19 samples originated in the United States, Italy and Spain.

Profiling relied on immunoSEQ multiplex PCR, and the TCRdb table lists in-frame clones only, not all of them. The sample shows some 200,000 clones, 75% to 85% of them seen only once. Seattle participants joined during active infection and were tracked over time. CDR1 and CDR2 (germline): SGHDN, FVKESK. V shed 3 bases, J shed 9 bases, and the junction held 5 bases outside the gene matches. The CDR3 has 14 amino acids. The sequencing sample was made of peripheral blood. The clonotype originates from a woman in her 70s with COVID-19, enrolled during active disease. V is TRBV14 and J is TRBJ2-1, with 10 bases matching TRBD2. The CDR3 loop is CASSQLAGVIEQFF. CDR3 nucleotide sequence: TGTGCCAGCAGCCAGCTAGCGGGAGTAATTGAGCAGTTCTTC.